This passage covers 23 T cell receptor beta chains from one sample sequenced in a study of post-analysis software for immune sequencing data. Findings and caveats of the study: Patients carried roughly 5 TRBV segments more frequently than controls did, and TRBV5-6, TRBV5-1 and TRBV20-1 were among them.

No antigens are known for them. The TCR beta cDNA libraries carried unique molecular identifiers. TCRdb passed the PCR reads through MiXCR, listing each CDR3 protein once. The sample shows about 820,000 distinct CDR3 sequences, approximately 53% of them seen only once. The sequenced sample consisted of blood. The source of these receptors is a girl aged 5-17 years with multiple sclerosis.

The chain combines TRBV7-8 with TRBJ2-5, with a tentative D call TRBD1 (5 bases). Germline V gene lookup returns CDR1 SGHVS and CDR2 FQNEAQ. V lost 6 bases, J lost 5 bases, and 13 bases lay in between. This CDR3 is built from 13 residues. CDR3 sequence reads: CASSPPRVETQYF. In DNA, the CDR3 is TGTGCCAGCAGTCCCCCCAGGGTTGAGACCCAGTACTTC.

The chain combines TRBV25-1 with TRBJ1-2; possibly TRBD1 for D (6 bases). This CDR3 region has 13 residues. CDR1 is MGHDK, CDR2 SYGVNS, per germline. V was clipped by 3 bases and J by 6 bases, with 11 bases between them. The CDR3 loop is CASSERTVDGYTF. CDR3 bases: TGTGCCAGCAGTGAGAGGACAGTTGATGGCTACACCTTC.

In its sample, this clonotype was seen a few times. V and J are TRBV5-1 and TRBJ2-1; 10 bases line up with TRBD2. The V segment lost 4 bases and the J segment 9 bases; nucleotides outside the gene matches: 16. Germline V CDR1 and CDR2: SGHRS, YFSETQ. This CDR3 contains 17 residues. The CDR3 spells CASSGGWGTSDGGEQFF. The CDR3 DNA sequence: TGCGCCAGCAGCGGGGGCTGGGGGACTAGCGATGGGGGTGAGCAGTTCTTC.

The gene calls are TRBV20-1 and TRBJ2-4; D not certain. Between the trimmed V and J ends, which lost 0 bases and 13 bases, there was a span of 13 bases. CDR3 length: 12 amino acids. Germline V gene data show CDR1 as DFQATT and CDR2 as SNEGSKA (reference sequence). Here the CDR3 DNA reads TGCAGTGCTAGAGAGACGGGTTATGAGCAGTACTTC. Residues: CSARETGYEQYF.

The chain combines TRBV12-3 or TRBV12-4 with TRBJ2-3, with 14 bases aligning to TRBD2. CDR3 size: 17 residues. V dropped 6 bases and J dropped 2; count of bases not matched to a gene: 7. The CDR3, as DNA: TGTGCCAGCAGCCCAGGGACTAGCGGGGGCCTCACAGATACGCAGTATTTT. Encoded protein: CASSPGTSGGLTDTQYF.

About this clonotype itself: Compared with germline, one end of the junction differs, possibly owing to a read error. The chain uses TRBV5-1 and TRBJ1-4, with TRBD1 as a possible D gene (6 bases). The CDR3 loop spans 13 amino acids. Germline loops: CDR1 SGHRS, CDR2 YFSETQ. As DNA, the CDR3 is TGCGCCAGCAGGGGAACAGGGAACGAAAAACGGTTTTTT. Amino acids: CASRGTGNEKRFF.

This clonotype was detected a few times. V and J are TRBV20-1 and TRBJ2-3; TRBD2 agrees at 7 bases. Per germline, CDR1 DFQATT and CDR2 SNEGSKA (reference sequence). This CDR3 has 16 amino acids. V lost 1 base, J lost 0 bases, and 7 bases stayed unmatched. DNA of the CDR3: TGCAGTGCTAGAGTTCCCAGCGGGGCTAGCACAGATACGCAGTATTTT. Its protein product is CSARVPSGASTDTQYF.

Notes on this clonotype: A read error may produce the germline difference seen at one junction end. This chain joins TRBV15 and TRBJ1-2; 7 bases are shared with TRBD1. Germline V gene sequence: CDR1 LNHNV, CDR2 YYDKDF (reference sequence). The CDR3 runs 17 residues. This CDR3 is CVTSSPQDRSDVYGYTF. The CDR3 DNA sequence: TGTGTCACCAGCAGTCCCCAGGACAGGAGTGACGTCTATGGCTACACCTTC.

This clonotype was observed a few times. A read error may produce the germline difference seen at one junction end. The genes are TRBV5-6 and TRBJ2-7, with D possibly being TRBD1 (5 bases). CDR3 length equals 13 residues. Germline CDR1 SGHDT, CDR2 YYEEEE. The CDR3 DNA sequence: TGTGCCAGCAGCTTTAAGGACACCTACGGGCAGTACTTC. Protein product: CASSFKDTYGQYF.

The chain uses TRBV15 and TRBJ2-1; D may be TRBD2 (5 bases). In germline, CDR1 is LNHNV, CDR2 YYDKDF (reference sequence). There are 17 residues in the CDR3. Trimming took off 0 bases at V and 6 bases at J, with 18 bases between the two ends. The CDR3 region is CATSRDLRSGPPNEQFF. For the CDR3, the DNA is TGTGCCACCAGCAGAGATCTTAGGAGCGGTCCCCCCAATGAGCAGTTCTTC.

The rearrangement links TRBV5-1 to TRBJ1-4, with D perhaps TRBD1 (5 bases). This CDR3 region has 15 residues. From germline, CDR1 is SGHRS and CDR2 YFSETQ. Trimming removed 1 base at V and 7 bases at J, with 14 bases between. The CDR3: CASSLIAGWSEKLFF. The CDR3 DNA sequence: TGCGCCAGCAGCTTGATCGCAGGGTGGAGTGAAAAACTGTTTTTT.

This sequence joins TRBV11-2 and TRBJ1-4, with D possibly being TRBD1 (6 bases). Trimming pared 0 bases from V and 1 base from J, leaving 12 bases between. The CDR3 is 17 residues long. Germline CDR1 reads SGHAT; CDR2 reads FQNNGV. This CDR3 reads CASSLEYRDGTNEKLFF. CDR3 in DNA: TGTGCCAGCAGCTTAGAGTACAGGGACGGAACTAATGAAAAACTGTTTTTT.

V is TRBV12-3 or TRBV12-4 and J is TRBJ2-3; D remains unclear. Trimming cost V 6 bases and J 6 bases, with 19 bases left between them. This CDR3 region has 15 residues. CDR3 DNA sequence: TGTGCCAGCAGGTACTTGCAGTTCGGATGGGATACGCAGTATTTT. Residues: CASRYLQFGWDTQYF.

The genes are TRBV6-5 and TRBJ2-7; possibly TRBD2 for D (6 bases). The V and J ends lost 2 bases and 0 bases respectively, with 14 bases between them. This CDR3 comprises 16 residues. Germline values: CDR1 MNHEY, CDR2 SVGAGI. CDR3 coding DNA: TGTGCCAGCAGTTACGGCGCGCGGGGATACTCCTACGAGCAGTACTTC. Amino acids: CASSYGARGYSYEQYF.

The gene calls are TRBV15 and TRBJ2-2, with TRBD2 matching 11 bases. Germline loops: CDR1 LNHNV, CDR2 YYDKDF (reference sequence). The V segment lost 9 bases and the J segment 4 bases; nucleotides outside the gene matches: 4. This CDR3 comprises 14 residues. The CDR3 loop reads CATRGLAGTGELFF. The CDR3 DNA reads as TGTGCCACTAGAGGACTAGCGGGCACCGGGGAGCTGTTTTTT. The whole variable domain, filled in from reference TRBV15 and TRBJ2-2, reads DAMVIQNPRYQVTQFGKPVTLSCSQTLNHNVMYWYQQKSSQAPKLLFHYYDKDFNNEADTPDNFQSRRPNTSFCFLDIRSPGLGDTAMYLCATRGLAGTGELFFGEGSRLTVL.

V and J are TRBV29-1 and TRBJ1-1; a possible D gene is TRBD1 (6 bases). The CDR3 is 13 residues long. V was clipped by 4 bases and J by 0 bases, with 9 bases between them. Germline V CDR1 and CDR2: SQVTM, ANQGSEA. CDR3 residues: CSVVQGVNTEAFF. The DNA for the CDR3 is TGCAGCGTTGTACAGGGCGTGAACACTGAAGCTTTCTTT.

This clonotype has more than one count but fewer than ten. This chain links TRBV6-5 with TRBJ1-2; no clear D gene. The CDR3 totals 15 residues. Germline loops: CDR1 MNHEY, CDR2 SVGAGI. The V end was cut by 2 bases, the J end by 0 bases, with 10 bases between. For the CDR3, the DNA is TGTGCCAGCAGTTACATCTCGTCCGCTAACTATGGCTACACCTTC. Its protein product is CASSYISSANYGYTF.

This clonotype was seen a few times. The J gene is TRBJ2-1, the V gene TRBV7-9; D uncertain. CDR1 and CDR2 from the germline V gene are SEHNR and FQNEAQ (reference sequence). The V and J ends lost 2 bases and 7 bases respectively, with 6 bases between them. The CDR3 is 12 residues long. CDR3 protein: CASSLYANEQFF. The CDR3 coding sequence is TGTGCCAGCAGCTTATATGCGAATGAGCAGTTCTTC.

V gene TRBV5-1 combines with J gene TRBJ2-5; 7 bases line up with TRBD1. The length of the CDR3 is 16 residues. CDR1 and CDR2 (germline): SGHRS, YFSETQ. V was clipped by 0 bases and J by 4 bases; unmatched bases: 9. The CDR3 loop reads CASSLALQGRGETQYF. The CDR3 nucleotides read TGCGCCAGCAGCTTGGCCCTACAGGGGCGCGGAGAGACCCAGTACTTC.

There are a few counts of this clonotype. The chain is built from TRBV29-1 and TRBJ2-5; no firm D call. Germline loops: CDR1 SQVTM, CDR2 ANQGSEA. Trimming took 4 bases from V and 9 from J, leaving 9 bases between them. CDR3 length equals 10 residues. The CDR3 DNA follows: TGCAGCGTTGGCCCTTGGGCCCAGTACTTC. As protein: CSVGPWAQYF.

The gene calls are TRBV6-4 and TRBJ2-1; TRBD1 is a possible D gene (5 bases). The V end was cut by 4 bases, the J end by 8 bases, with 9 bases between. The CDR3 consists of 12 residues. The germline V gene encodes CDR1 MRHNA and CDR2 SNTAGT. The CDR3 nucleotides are TGTGCCAGCAGTGGCAGGGATGATGAGCAGTTCTTC. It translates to CASSGRDDEQFF.

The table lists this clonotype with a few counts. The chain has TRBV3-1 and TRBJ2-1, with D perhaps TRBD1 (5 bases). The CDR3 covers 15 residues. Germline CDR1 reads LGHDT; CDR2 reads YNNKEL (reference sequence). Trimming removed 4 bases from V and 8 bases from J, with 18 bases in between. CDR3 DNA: TGTGCCAGCAGCCCCGGACCCCTGCAGGGCCATGAGCAGTTCTTC. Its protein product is CASSPGPLQGHEQFF.

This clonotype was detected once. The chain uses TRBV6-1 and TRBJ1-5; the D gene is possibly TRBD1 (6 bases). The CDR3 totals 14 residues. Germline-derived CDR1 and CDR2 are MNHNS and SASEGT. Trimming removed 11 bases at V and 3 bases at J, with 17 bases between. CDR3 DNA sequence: TGTGCCGGGGGCGGACAGATTAACAATCAGCCCCAGCATTTT. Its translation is CAGGGQINNQPQHF.